The next 25 T cell receptor beta chains were all read from a single sample in a study of blood T cell repertoires in COVID-19. Assay used: immunoSEQ multiplex PCR; TCRdb lists only in-frame clones, some missing. The top ten clones hold roughly 5% of a sample with about 73,000 clones, around 82% of them seen once. Source material: peripheral blood. The receptor source for this set is a man over 45 with active COVID-19.

The chain couples TRBV19 to TRBJ2-6, with 7 bases aligning to TRBD1. CDR3 length: 17 residues. The trim removed 3 bases at V and 0 bases at J, leaving 5 bases unmatched. Per the germline V gene, CDR1 is LNHDA and CDR2 is SQIVND (reference sequence). The CDR3 sequence: CASSMGQLFSGANVLTF. CDR3 DNA sequence: TGTGCCAGTAGTATGGGACAGCTCTTCTCTGGGGCCAACGTCCTGACTTTC.

The chain joins TRBV20-1 to TRBJ2-6, with D uncertain. This CDR3 has 13 amino acids. V lost 3 bases to trimming and J lost 4 bases, with 7 bases between them. Per the germline V gene, CDR1 is DFQATT and CDR2 is SNEGSKA (reference sequence). CDR3 region: CSASLTGANVLTF. The CDR3 DNA follows: TGCAGTGCTAGTCTTACAGGGGCCAACGTCCTGACTTTC.

This clone was detected a few times. The rearrangement links TRBV9 to TRBJ2-1; D possibly corresponds to TRBD2 (6 bases). This CDR3 comprises 16 residues. V shed 0 bases and J shed 3 bases, with 13 bases lying between them. Germline-derived CDR1 and CDR2 are SGDLS and YYNGEE. CDR3 loop: CASSVESGLLYNEQFF. Written as DNA, the CDR3 is TGTGCCAGCAGCGTAGAGAGCGGACTACTCTACAATGAGCAGTTCTTC. The full variable domain, with the rest looked up from reference TRBV9 and TRBJ2-1, is DSGVTQTPKHLITATGQRVTLRCSPRSGDLSVYWYQQSLDQGLQFLIQYYNGEERAKGNILERFSAQQFPDLHSELNLSSLELGDSALYFCASSVESGLLYNEQFFGPGTRLTVL.

This clone was observed a single time. This chain joins TRBV11-2 and TRBJ2-2; 7 nucleotides agree with TRBD2. Germline V CDR1 and CDR2: SGHAT, FQNNGV. CDR3 size: 15 residues. V shed 2 bases, J shed 6 bases, and the junction held 6 bases outside the gene matches. The CDR3 here is CASSLWAGEAGELFF. The CDR3 region has the DNA TGTGCCAGCAGCTTATGGGCGGGAGAGGCCGGGGAGCTGTTTTTT.

This chain connects TRBV6-1 to TRBJ1-2; perhaps TRBD1 as D (6 bases). V was cut by 2 bases and J by 0 bases, with 10 bases left in between. Germline loops: CDR1 MNHNS, CDR2 SASEGT. CDR3 length equals 15 residues. The CDR3: CASSESGASNYGYTF. CDR3 DNA sequence: TGTGCCAGCAGTGAATCAGGGGCGTCTAACTATGGCTACACCTTC.

J is TRBJ2-7 and V is TRBV10-1, with D possibly TRBD1 on 5 matching bases. CDR1 WNHNN and CDR2 SYGVQD come from the germline V gene (reference sequence). V shed 5 bases and J shed 2 bases, with 10 bases lying between them. The CDR3 has 13 residues. The CDR3 loop is CASSPGFTYEQYF. In DNA, the CDR3 is TGCGCCAGCAGTCCAGGGTTCACCTACGAGCAGTACTTC.

The chain recombines TRBV7-8 with TRBJ1-2, with 11 bases aligning to TRBD1. Losses at the gene ends were 5 bases for V and 1 base for J; bases not matched to a gene: 3. This CDR3 contains 15 residues. Germline V CDR1 and CDR2: SGHVS, FQNEAQ. Here the CDR3 DNA reads TGTGCCAGCAGCCCCGGGACAGGGGGTAACTATGGCTACACCTTC. Translating it yields CASSPGTGGNYGYTF.

The chain uses TRBV7-2 and TRBJ1-1; D possibly corresponds to TRBD1 (6 bases). This CDR3 has 15 amino acids. CDR1 and CDR2 from the germline V gene are SGHTA and FQGNSA. Deletions cut 3 bases from V and 3 bases from J, with 14 bases between. The CDR3 sequence: CASSLATGRDTEAFF. As DNA, the CDR3 is TGTGCCAGCAGCTTGGCTACAGGGCGGGACACTGAAGCTTTCTTT.

CDR3 in amino acids: CASSWTGGAQYF. The CDR3 DNA reads TGTGCCAGCAGTTGGACAGGGGGCGCGCAGTATTTT. The chain links TRBV7-3 to TRBJ2-3, with 11 bases identical to TRBD1. This CDR3 comprises 12 residues. After removal of 6 bases from V and 10 bases from J, the junction contained 3 bases not matched to a gene. Germline CDR1 and CDR2: SGHTA and FQGTGA.

This clone has a handful of counts. The V and J genes are TRBV19 and TRBJ1-2; possible D gene TRBD1, 6 bases. Germline CDR1 is LNHDA and CDR2 is SQIVND (reference sequence). The V end was cut by 7 bases, the J end by 0 bases, with 15 bases between. The CDR3 extends over 15 amino acids. In DNA form, the CDR3 reads TGTGCCAGTAACCTCGACAGGCAAGCTAACTATGGCTACACCTTC. It codes for CASNLDRQANYGYTF.

This chain uses TRBV3-1 (or the pseudogene TRBV3-2) with TRBJ1-4, with D perhaps matching TRBD1 (5 bases). The V gene lost 5 bases and the J gene lost 1 base, with 17 bases spanning the gap. This CDR3 spans 17 amino acids. In germline, CDR1 is LGHDT, CDR2 YNNKEL (reference sequence). The CDR3 is CASSTPGDQVTNEKLFF. CDR3 nucleotides: TGTGCCAGCAGCACCCCGGGGGACCAAGTAACTAATGAAAAACTGTTTTTT.

V is TRBV19 and J is TRBJ2-6; D is ambiguous. Germline V gene sequence: CDR1 LNHDA, CDR2 SQIVND (reference sequence). The length of the CDR3 is 18 residues. V lost 8 bases to trimming and J lost 0 bases, with 20 bases between them. CDR3 sequence (DNA): TGTGCCAGTCTGGCGACGACAATAACAACCTCTGGGGCCAACGTCCTGACTTTC. Translation gives CASLATTITTSGANVLTF. Based on the CDR3 plus reference TRBV19 and TRBJ2-6, the full variable domain is DGGITQSPKYLFRKEGQNVTLSCEQNLNHDAMYWYRQDPGQGLRLIYYSQIVNDFQKGDIAEGYSVSREKKESFPLTVTSAQKNPTAFYLCASLATTITTSGANVLTFGAGSRLTVL.

The gene calls are TRBV13 and TRBJ2-4; 10 nucleotides line up with TRBD1. The CDR3 contains 23 residues. V trimming: 6 bases; J trimming: 2 bases; junction bases outside the gene matches: 28. The germline gives CDR1 PRHDT, CDR2 FYEKMQ (reference sequence). The CDR3 nucleotides are TGTGCCAGCAGACCACGGACAGGGGGAGATTTTCGCGGCGGGCGGGGGCCCAAAAACATTCAGTACTTC. Its protein is CASRPRTGGDFRGGRGPKNIQYF.

The rearrangement joins TRBV11-2 to TRBJ2-7; 7 bases agree with TRBD2. The length of the CDR3 is 16 residues. The V and J ends lost 4 bases and 0 bases, in that order; junction bases with no gene match: 9. Germline values: CDR1 SGHAT, CDR2 FQNNGV. The CDR3 is CASSSLSGRSSYEQYF. CDR3 nucleotides: TGTGCCAGCAGCTCCCTTAGCGGGCGAAGCTCCTACGAGCAGTACTTC. Together with reference TRBV11-2 and TRBJ2-7, the CDR3 gives the full variable domain: EAGVAQSPRYKIIEKRQSVAFWCNPISGHATLYWYQQILGQGPKLLIQFQNNGVVDDSQLPKDRFSAERLKGVDSTLKIQPAKLEDSAVYLCASSSLSGRSSYEQYFGPGTRLTVT.

This clone has more than one count but fewer than ten. The chain links TRBV6-5 to TRBJ2-1; D possibly corresponds to TRBD2 (6 bases). Trimming stripped 5 bases from V and 9 bases from J, with 17 bases between. The V gene's germline CDR1 is MNHEY and CDR2 SVGAGI. This CDR3 contains 14 residues. The CDR3 region has the DNA TGTGCCAGCAGTAAGACTAGAGGAGTAATTGAGCAGTTCTTC. Protein product: CASSKTRGVIEQFF.

This sequence joins TRBV6-5 and TRBJ1-6; D is uncertain. Germline V gene data show CDR1 as MNHEY and CDR2 as SVGAGI. The CDR3 loop spans 15 amino acids. With 7 bases removed from V and 0 bases from J, the gap between germline ends came to 10 bases. The CDR3, as DNA: TGTGCCAGCACCGAGAGGAGCTCCTATAATTCACCCCTCCACTTT. Translation gives CASTERSSYNSPLHF.

This clone showed up just once. The V and J genes are TRBV4-2 and TRBJ1-2; no firm D call. Germline V lookup: CDR1 LGHNA, CDR2 YNFKEQ. The length of the CDR3 is 14 residues. V was shortened by 0 bases and J by 4 bases, with 9 bases between the two germline ends. CDR3 in DNA: TGTGCCAGCAGCCAAGAGCCAGGCGCCTATGGCTACACCTTC. Encoded protein: CASSQEPGAYGYTF.

The chain combines TRBV19 with TRBJ2-3, with 8 bases aligning to TRBD2. This CDR3 has 14 amino acids. Trimming at V came to 5 bases and at J to 4 bases, leaving 5 bases not matched to a gene. Germline assignment: CDR1 LNHDA and CDR2 SQIVND (reference sequence). The CDR3 loop reads CASSLGRAADTQYF. The CDR3 region has the DNA TGTGCCAGTAGTCTCGGGAGGGCCGCAGATACGCAGTATTTT.

V is TRBV7-6 and J is TRBJ2-2; a weak D match, TRBD1 (6 bases). V lost 0 bases, J lost 6 bases, and 14 bases lay in between. Germline-derived CDR1 and CDR2 are SGHVS and FNYEAQ. The CDR3 spans 16 residues. As DNA, the CDR3 is TGTGCCAGCAGCTTAGCCGAGGGGGTTATGTCCGGGGAGCTGTTTTTT. The encoded protein is CASSLAEGVMSGELFF.

The chain recombines TRBV9 with TRBJ2-3; weak D call: TRBD2 (5 bases). The CDR3 is 16 residues long. In germline, CDR1 is SGDLS, CDR2 YYNGEE. V gave up 4 bases and J gave up 0 bases, with 15 bases separating them. The CDR3 sequence is CASSPGVFTSTDTQYF. In nucleotides, the CDR3 is TGTGCCAGCAGCCCCGGGGTTTTCACTAGCACAGATACGCAGTATTTT.

The gene calls are TRBV2 and TRBJ1-1; D gene ambiguous. The germline V gene has CDR1 SNHLY and CDR2 FYNNEI. CDR3 length: 14 amino acids. With 2 bases removed from V and 0 bases from J, the gap between germline ends came to 7 bases. This CDR3 reads CASSERVLNTEAFF. The CDR3 bases are TGTGCCAGCAGTGAACGGGTCCTGAACACTGAAGCTTTCTTT.

The chain recombines TRBV4-1 with TRBJ2-2; TRBD2 agrees at 11 bases. The CDR3 loop spans 16 amino acids. Trimming took 4 bases from V and 10 from J; bases not matched to a gene: 11. The germline V gene encodes CDR1 MGHRA and CDR2 YSYEKL. Here the CDR3 reads CASSPTSGGRGQELFF. The CDR3 DNA sequence: TGCGCCAGCAGCCCTACTAGCGGGGGACGCGGTCAGGAGCTGTTTTTT.

The chain recombines TRBV5-1 with TRBJ2-3; 11 nucleotides line up with TRBD2. The CDR3 has 16 residues. J lost 0 bases, V lost 2 bases, and 2 bases had no gene match. Germline V gene data show CDR1 as SGHRS and CDR2 as YFSETQ. Here the CDR3 DNA reads TGCGCCAGCAGCTTACTAGCGGGAGTGAGCACAGATACGCAGTATTTT. This gives the protein CASSLLAGVSTDTQYF. Full variable domain (remainder filled in from reference TRBV5-1 and TRBJ2-3): KAGVTQTPRYLIKTRGQQVTLSCSPISGHRSVSWYQQTPGQGLQFLFEYFSETQRNKGNFPGRFSGRQFSNSRSEMNVSTLELGDSALYLCASSLLAGVSTDTQYFGPGTRLTVL.

The chain couples TRBV9 to TRBJ2-3; 9 nucleotides match TRBD2. CDR3 length equals 14 residues. V lost 4 bases to trimming and J lost 2 bases; unmatched junction nucleotides: 2. Germline V gives CDR1 SGDLS, CDR2 YYNGEE. CDR3 region: CASSWTSATDTQYF. DNA of the CDR3: TGTGCCAGCAGCTGGACTAGCGCCACAGATACGCAGTATTTT.

The V gene is TRBV19, the J gene TRBJ2-2, with 13 nucleotides matching TRBD2. V trimming: 3 bases; J trimming: 16 bases; junction bases outside the gene matches: 2. CDR1 LNHDA and CDR2 SQIVND come from the germline V gene (reference sequence). The CDR3 totals 12 residues. Here the CDR3 DNA reads TGTGCCAGTAGTATGACTAGCGGGAGGCCGTTTTTT. Its translation is CASSMTSGRPFF.